A selection of T cell receptor beta chains follows, all from one sample in a study of Ad26.COV2.S vaccination and SARS-CoV-2 variants. TCRdb's copy holds only in-frame clones and misses some; the assay was immunoSEQ multiplex PCR. This table holds about 680,000 clones, roughly 90% found once. The sequences come from peripheral blood, collected in a trial of Ad26.COV2.S vaccine versus placebo. The receptors were sampled from a person between 18 and 65 years old who received the Ad26.COV2.S COVID-19 vaccine or a placebo. The CDR3 runs from the conserved cysteine through the conserved F or W.

V gene	J gene	CDR3 protein
TRBV6-5	TRBJ1-4	CASSSPATNEKLFF
TRBV14	TRBJ2-7	CASSPIWGGGYEQYF
TRBV5-6	TRBJ2-7	CASSAPPSGSYEQYF
TRBV7-9	TRBJ1-3	CASSLVRGTGSGNTIYF
TRBV4-1	TRBJ1-1	CASSSARSEAFF
TRBV2	TRBJ2-1	CASSQRAEPYNEQFF
TRBV5-1	TRBJ1-3	CASSSTGNSGNTIYF
TRBV4-2	TRBJ2-2	CASSQLASGGATGELFF
TRBV7-2	TRBJ2-4	CASSLSLLAADIQYF
TRBV10-3	TRBJ1-2	CAISSGQGRSIRGYTF
TRBV24-1	TRBJ2-1	CATSDPGGPSSYNEQFF
TRBV11-2	TRBJ2-2	CASSLPGTGNTGELFF
TRBV5-4	TRBJ2-3	CASSLEALPDTQYF
TRBV2	TRBJ1-5	CASTRGASNQPQHF
TRBV6-5	TRBJ1-5	CASSPTGSDQPQHF
TRBV5-5	TRBJ2-1	CASSLGLAGGPQFF
TRBV7-9	TRBJ2-5	CASSLMAGKETQYF
TRBV9	TRBJ2-2	CASSVTQRGVNTGELFF
TRBV10-3	TRBJ1-5	CATSESNQPQHF
TRBV3-1/TRBV3-2	TRBJ1-6	CASSLKQGDSPLHF
TRBV5-1	TRBJ1-1	CASSLDRGRTEAFF
TRBV7-9	TRBJ1-3	CASREDESSGNTIYF
TRBV30	TRBJ1-3	CAWNTPGVWRNTIYF
TRBV11-2	TRBJ1-2	CASSQTGAYGYTF
TRBV2	TRBJ1-6	CASSDPTGLSSYNSPLHF
TRBV7-6	TRBJ2-1	CASSKAGGLNEQFF
TRBV7-9	TRBJ2-5	CASSLAKRNQETQYF
TRBV18	TRBJ1-5	CASSSGEDQPQHF
TRBV30	TRBJ1-5	CAWSPGLFSNQPQHF
TRBV9	TRBJ2-7	CASSVAGNEQYF
TRBV12-3/TRBV12-4	TRBJ1-1	CASRRDLNTEAFF
TRBV29-1	TRBJ1-6	CSVDRQGISSYNSPLHF
TRBV5-1	TRBJ2-7	CASSIGTTTEQYF
TRBV24-1	TRBJ2-3	CATSEGQGPTDTQYF
TRBV24-1	TRBJ2-3	CATSGGGQGTDTQYF
TRBV7-6	TRBJ2-1	CASSHTGGSSYNEQFF
TRBV2	TRBJ2-5	CASSGDRWETQYF
TRBV11-2	TRBJ2-2	CASSSRVTSPLNTGELFF
TRBV24-1	TRBJ2-2	CATSDLRDGTENTGELFF
TRBV5-8	TRBJ1-2	CASSFGTVYGYTF
TRBV19	TRBJ2-2	CASSIPTGELFF